This T cell receptor (beta chain) was documented in a study of blood T cells in healthy people across ages. Background on the study: About one barcoded beta molecule per two T cells was the capture yield of template switching.

CDR3 length equals 15 residues. Trimming removed 6 bases at V and 7 bases at J, with 20 bases between. Germline V gives CDR1 SGHRS, CDR2 YFSETQ. Then a second PCR, running about 7 to 11 cycles, was carried out with a sample-barcoded 5' primer and a J-beta primer mix. Researchers report that a template-switch adaptor with 12 random nucleotides tagged each cDNA molecule. TCRdb fed the 5' RACE reads into MiXCR, producing one record per CDR3 protein. The sample has roughly 1,800,000 distinct CDR3 sequences; roughly 50% are singletons. The specimen sequenced was blood. The chain links TRBV5-1 to TRBJ2-1, with a tentative D call TRBD2 (6 bases). The receptor's source is a woman aged 35 to 49 in good health. Here the CDR3 reads CASTELASKKNEQFF. CDR3 nucleotide sequence: TGCGCCAGCACGGAGCTAGCGTCAAAAAAAAATGAGCAGTTCTTC.